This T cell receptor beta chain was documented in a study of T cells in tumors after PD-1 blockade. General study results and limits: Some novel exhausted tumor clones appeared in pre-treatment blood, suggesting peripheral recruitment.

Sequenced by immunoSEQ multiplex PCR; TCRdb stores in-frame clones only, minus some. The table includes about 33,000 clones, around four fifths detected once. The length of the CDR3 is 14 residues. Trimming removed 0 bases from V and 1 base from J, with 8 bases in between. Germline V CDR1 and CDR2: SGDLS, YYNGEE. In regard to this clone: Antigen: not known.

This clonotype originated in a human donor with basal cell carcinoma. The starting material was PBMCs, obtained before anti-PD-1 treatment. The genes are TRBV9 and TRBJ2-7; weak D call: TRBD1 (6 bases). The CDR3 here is CASSVGDISYEQYF. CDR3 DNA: TGTGCCAGCAGCGTAGGGGACATTTCCTACGAGCAGTACTTC.